The entry that follows covers one TCR beta chain sequence. Relative to the germline gene, one junction end is altered; a read error may explain this. The data were obtained in a study of blood T cell repertoires in COVID-19. Using immunoSEQ multiplex PCR, the repertoire was profiled, and TCRdb retains in-frame clones only, with some absent. The data show fewer than 200,000 clones, roughly nine tenths seen once. The CDR3 is made up of 15 amino acids. The germline gives CDR1 MNHNY, CDR2 SVGAGI (reference sequence). What was sequenced was peripheral blood. This clonotype was obtained from a man aged 55 to 70 with acute or convalescent COVID-19. V and J are TRBV6-6 and TRBJ2-2; D may be TRBD2 (5 bases). The CDR3 reads CVSSYGRAGTGELFF. The CDR3, as DNA: TGTGTCAGCAGTTACGGGCGGGCGGGCACCGGGGAGCTGTTTTTT.